The clone carrying this T cell receptor beta chain showed up just once. Germline CDR1 reads SGHTA; CDR2 reads FQGNSA. This CDR3 has 15 amino acids. Trimming took 4 bases from V and 4 from J, leaving 14 bases between them. The study drew participants aged about 18 to 89 years from approximately 23 US areas. In the original processing: Using reference gene primer amplification, nucleated cell counts were estimated. Profiled with immunoSEQ multiplex PCR; TCRdb holds only in-frame clones, not every one. V, J and clone size are taken as reported in that table, and D and trimming were inferred from the DNA itself. Seen here are 150,000 to 200,000 clones, roughly 87% observed once, and the top ten hold 0.95% to 1.5%. The sample is drawn from a study of blood T cell repertoires in COVID-19. Overall study context: The analysed material was cDNA or gDNA that came from T cells, B-cell-depleted T cells, or PBMCs.

The TCR was taken from a human donor with acute COVID-19. The donor label of this sample is uncertain. V is TRBV7-2 and J is TRBJ1-5; TRBD1 might be the D (6 bases). The sequenced material came from PBMCs or T cells enriched from blood (not recorded which). The CDR3 DNA reads as TGTGCCAGCAGCTCAGGGGTTCAGGGGAATCAGCCCCAGCATTTT. It yields the protein CASSSGVQGNQPQHF.